A single sample is the source of the 31 T cell receptor beta chains below, sequenced in a study of T cells in Graves' hyperthyroidism and ophthalmopathy. TCR beta CDR3 regions were amplified from RNA. HTBI primers drove first-round RT-PCR of the TCR CDR3. Using its own MiXCR run on the multiplex PCR reads, TCRdb lists one record per CDR3 protein. The data contain a few hundred thousand distinct CDR3 sequences, roughly 18% of them seen just once; the ten biggest clones take up about half. The source material was blood. These receptor sequences come from a woman between 45 and 65 years old with Graves' hyperthyroidism.

The chain couples TRBV6-1 to TRBJ2-7; unclear D gene. Between the trimmed V and J ends, which lost 6 bases and 0 bases, there was a span of 12 bases. The CDR3 totals 14 residues. Germline CDR1 and CDR2: MNHNS and SASEGT. In DNA form, the CDR3 reads TGTGCCAGCAGAAAAAGGGCCCACTCCTACGAGCAGTACGTC. Encoded protein: CASRKRAHSYEQYV.

The V call is TRBV7-2, the J call TRBJ1-2, with D uncertain. Trimming took 4 bases from V and 8 from J, leaving 11 bases between them. The CDR3 has 12 amino acids. Germline-derived CDR1 and CDR2 are SGHTA and FQGNSA. The CDR3 DNA reads TGTGCCAGCAGCTCCCCCGGATGGGGCTACACCTTC. This gives the protein CASSSPGWGYTF.

This clonotype was picked up a small number of times. The chain carries TRBV28 and TRBJ1-1; no clear D gene. The germline V gene has CDR1 MDHEN and CDR2 SYDVKM. This CDR3 contains 14 residues. V dropped 6 bases and J dropped 5 bases, with 16 bases sitting between them. The CDR3 protein is CASSSGGFATEAFF. The CDR3 DNA reads as TGTGCCAGCAGCTCGGGAGGGTTTGCGACTGAAGCTTTCTTT.

This clonotype was observed a handful of times. This chain links TRBV12-3 or TRBV12-4 with TRBJ2-2, with D hard to call. V was cut by 2 bases and J by 3 bases, with 7 bases left in between. The CDR3 extends over 14 amino acids. In nucleotides, the CDR3 is TGTGCCAGCAGTTTATTCACGGACACCGGGGAGCTGTTTTTT. As protein: CASSLFTDTGELFF.

This clonotype was counted many times. This rearrangement joins TRBV28 to TRBJ2-2; 8 bases map to TRBD1. Germline CDR1 is MDHEN and CDR2 is SYDVKM. V shed 5 bases, J shed 1 base, and the junction held 6 bases outside the gene matches. The CDR3 is 16 residues long. In DNA, the CDR3 is TGTGCCAGCAGTCCACAGGGGGGTGAGAACACCGGGGAGCTGTTTTTT. Its translation: CASSPQGGENTGELFF.

J is TRBJ1-5 and V is TRBV10-3; D gene ambiguous. V was shortened by 4 bases and J by 5 bases, with 9 bases between the two germline ends. CDR1 is ENHRY, CDR2 SYGVKD, per germline. This CDR3 region has 13 residues. The CDR3 loop reads CAISGAGDQPQHF. The CDR3 DNA sequence: TGTGCCATCAGTGGGGCAGGTGATCAGCCCCAGCATTTT.

This clonotype appeared many times. The chain joins TRBV2 to TRBJ1-1; D is ambiguous. Trimming stripped 4 bases from V and 1 base from J, with 7 bases between. This CDR3 has 13 residues. CDR1 and CDR2 from the germline V gene are SNHLY and FYNNEI. CDR3 DNA sequence: TGTGCCAGCAGTGTTTCAGCGAACACTGAAGCTTTCTTT. Its protein product is CASSVSANTEAFF. Full variable domain (outside the CDR3, taken from reference TRBV2 and TRBJ1-1): EPEVTQTPSHQVTQMGQEVILRCVPISNHLYFYWYRQILGQKVEFLVSFYNNEISEKSEIFDDQFSVERPDGSNFTLKIRSTKLEDSAMYFCASSVSANTEAFFGQGTRLTVV.

In this sample, this clonotype turned up a few times. The chain uses TRBV10-3 and TRBJ2-7; the D gene is possibly TRBD1 (7 bases). The germline V gene encodes CDR1 ENHRY and CDR2 SYGVKD. V was shortened by 3 bases and J by 5 bases, with 14 bases between the two germline ends. The CDR3 extends over 14 amino acids. The CDR3 bases are TGTGCCATCAGTGACGGCAGGGGGGCCGACGAGCAGTACGTC. Translated: CAISDGRGADEQYV.

The chain links TRBV5-8 to TRBJ1-1, with D unresolved. The CDR3 contains 10 residues. The V and J ends lost 10 bases and 5 bases respectively, with 9 bases between them. Germline lookup yields CDR1 SGHTS and CDR2 YDEGEE. CDR3 sequence reads: CAGQRTEAFF. The CDR3 DNA follows: TGTGCCGGCCAACGAACTGAAGCTTTCTTT.

This clonotype has more than one count but fewer than ten. The CDR3 sequence: CASRPTSGGPDSTDTQYF. DNA of the CDR3: TGTGCCAGCAGACCGACTAGCGGGGGACCTGATAGCACAGATACGCAGTATTTT. The chain recombines TRBV7-3 with TRBJ2-3, with 12 bases fitting TRBD2. The CDR3 contains 18 residues. V shed 6 bases and J 0 bases; nucleotides not matched to a gene: 10. Germline assignment: CDR1 SGHTA and CDR2 FQGTGA.

This clonotype has a count of ten or more. V usage is TRBV3-1 and J usage is TRBJ1-1; 8 positions match TRBD1. The CDR3 has 14 amino acids. Germline assignment: CDR1 LGHDT and CDR2 YNNKEL (reference sequence). The trim removed 3 bases at V and 1 base at J, leaving 1 base unmatched. CDR3 region: CASSHGTGNTEAFF. CDR3 nucleotide sequence: TGTGCCAGCAGCCACGGGACAGGGAACACTGAAGCTTTCTTT. The full variable domain, rest sourced from reference TRBV3-1 and TRBJ1-1, is DTAVSQTPKYLVTQMGNDKSIKCEQNLGHDTMYWYKQDSKKFLKIMFSYNNKELIINETVPNRFSPKSPDKAHLNLHINSLELGDSAVYFCASSHGTGNTEAFFGQGTRLTVV.

This clonotype was observed a handful of times. This sequence joins TRBV10-3 and TRBJ2-5, with TRBD2 as a possible D gene (6 bases). CDR1 and CDR2 (germline): ENHRY, SYGVKD. V lost 6 bases and J lost 2, with 16 bases in between. The CDR3 length is 15 residues. CDR3 sequence reads: CAISDHGGLQETQYF. The CDR3 DNA sequence: TGTGCCATCAGCGATCATGGAGGGCTGCAAGAGACCCAGTACTTC.

The chain links TRBV6-5 to TRBJ2-1; 14 nucleotides match TRBD2. Trimming at V came to 0 bases and at J to 2 bases, leaving 6 bases not matched to a gene. The CDR3 extends over 19 amino acids. Germline V CDR1 and CDR2: MNHEY, SVGAGI. The CDR3 here is CASSYSGTSGSSAYNEQFF. In DNA form, the CDR3 reads TGTGCCAGCAGTTACTCTGGGACTAGCGGGAGTAGTGCCTACAATGAGCAGTTCTTC.

The rearrangement links TRBV7-3 to TRBJ2-5; TRBD2 matches 10 bases. Germline V gives CDR1 SGHTA, CDR2 FQGTGA. The CDR3 spans 16 residues. The V segment lost 5 bases and the J segment 1 base; nucleotides outside the gene matches: 7. As DNA, the CDR3 is TGTGCCAGCAGCGCAGCGGGGGGGGGGGGCCAAGAGACCCAGTACTTC. Amino acids: CASSAAGGGGQETQYF.

This clonotype has just a few counts. The CDR3 nucleotides are TGTGCCAGCCGGGGAGGGATGAACTATGGCTACACCTTC. Its translation is CASRGGMNYGYTF. The V call is TRBV28, the J call TRBJ1-2; no definite D call. The CDR3 spans 13 residues. Germline CDR1 MDHEN, CDR2 SYDVKM. Between the trimmed V and J ends, which lost 8 bases and 2 bases, there was a span of 12 bases.

This clonotype was counted between two and nine times. This chain links TRBV18 with TRBJ1-4; D gene uncertain. V dropped 3 bases and J dropped 5 bases, with 16 bases sitting between them. Germline V gene lookup returns CDR1 KGHSH and CDR2 LQKENI. The CDR3 covers 16 residues. The CDR3 DNA reads TGTGCCAGCTCACCCTCGCCGGGAGGCTCCAATGAAAAACTGTTTTTT. This codes for CASSPSPGGSNEKLFF. The full variable domain, in which reference TRBV18 and TRBJ1-4 provide the parts outside the CDR3, is NAGVMQNPRHLVRRRGQEARLRCSPMKGHSHVYWYRQLPEEGLKFMVYLQKENIIDESGMPKERFSAEFPKEGPSILRIQQVVRGDSAAYFCASSPSPGGSNEKLFFGSGTQLSVL.

On this clonotype itself: Since a much larger clone is just one base distant, this may be a read error. V gene TRBV12-3 or TRBV12-4 combines with J gene TRBJ2-5; TRBD2 aligns across 8 bases. V lost 5 bases and J lost 7; bases outside the gene matches: 9. There are 14 residues in the CDR3. The CDR3 region is CASSPRRGGGTQYF. CDR3 DNA: TGTGCCAGCAGTCCCCGTCGGGGGGGGGGGACCCAGTACTTC.

The V gene is TRBV5-6, the J gene TRBJ2-5; TRBD1 might be the D (5 bases). The germline gives CDR1 SGHDT, CDR2 YYEEEE. The length of the CDR3 is 14 residues. Trimming cost V 0 bases and J 4 bases, with 10 bases left between them. The CDR3 DNA reads TGTGCCAGCAGCTTGGGCGGTGGGGCAGAGACCCAGTACTTC. Translated, it gives CASSLGGGAETQYF.

In this sample, this clonotype turned up a few times. The chain recombines TRBV5-5 with TRBJ1-2, with D uncertain. Germline loops: CDR1 SGHKS, CDR2 YYEKEE (reference sequence). Trimming cost V 4 bases and J 2 bases, with 3 bases left between them. This CDR3 region has 11 residues. Written as DNA, the CDR3 is TGTGCCAGCAGCACGAACTATGGCTACACCTTC. Its translation is CASSTNYGYTF. Drawing the rest from reference TRBV5-5 and TRBJ1-2, the complete variable domain is DAGVTQSPTHLIKTRGQQVTLRCSPISGHKSVSWYQQVLGQGPQFIFQYYEKEERGRGNFPDRFSARQFPNYSSELNVNALLLGDSALYLCASSTNYGYTFGSGTRLTVV.

There are many counts of this clonotype. The chain combines TRBV27 with TRBJ2-3; 11 positions match TRBD1. The trim removed 4 bases at V and 9 bases at J, leaving 3 bases unmatched. The CDR3 is 13 residues long. Germline V gene sequence: CDR1 MNHEY, CDR2 SMNVEV (reference sequence). As DNA, the CDR3 is TGTGCCAGCAGTTCCGGGACAGGGGGAACGCAGTATTTT. It yields the protein CASSSGTGGTQYF.

The table lists this clonotype with a few counts. The chain uses TRBV6-1 and TRBJ2-7; possible D gene TRBD1, 8 bases. Trimming took 5 bases from V and 3 from J, leaving 17 bases between them. Per the germline V gene, CDR1 is MNHNS and CDR2 is SASEGT. The CDR3 length is 15 residues. CDR3 sequence: CASSREDRANYEQYV. The DNA of the CDR3 is TGTGCCAGCAGTCGGGAGGACAGGGCGAACTACGAGCAGTACGTC.

The sample holds many counts of this clonotype. The rearrangement joins TRBV12-3 or TRBV12-4 to TRBJ2-1, with D perhaps TRBD1 (6 bases). This CDR3 region has 15 residues. With 2 bases removed from V and 4 bases from J, the gap between germline ends came to 12 bases. CDR3 in DNA: TGTGCCAGCAGTTTACATGCAGGGGAATACAATGAGCAGTTCTTC. As protein: CASSLHAGEYNEQFF.

This clonotype turned up a few times. The chain links TRBV2 to TRBJ2-1; 9 bases map to TRBD2. Germline V gene sequence: CDR1 SNHLY, CDR2 FYNNEI. The junction had 5 bases not matched to a gene; V was cut back by 5 bases and J by 15 bases. The length of the CDR3 is 11 residues. CDR3 nucleotide sequence: TGTGCCAGCAGTCTCAGGACTAGCGTGTTCTTC. It translates to CASSLRTSVFF.

The chain joins TRBV2 to TRBJ2-2, with 13 positions matching TRBD2. J gave up 6 bases and V 3 bases, and 7 bases lay outside the gene matches. The CDR3 is made up of 17 amino acids. Germline V lookup: CDR1 SNHLY, CDR2 FYNNEI. The CDR3 spells CASSDGLAGDVAGELFF. In DNA, the CDR3 is TGTGCCAGCAGTGACGGACTAGCGGGGGATGTTGCCGGGGAGCTGTTTTTT.

This clonotype was seen only a few times. The chain carries TRBV7-3 and TRBJ2-7, with D unresolved. Between the trimmed V and J ends, which lost 5 bases and 3 bases, there was a span of 11 bases. The germline V gene has CDR1 SGHTA and CDR2 FQGTGA. This CDR3 is 13 amino acids long. The CDR3 sequence is CASSTPWGYEQYF. The CDR3 coding sequence is TGTGCCAGCAGCACCCCCTGGGGCTACGAGCAGTACTTC.

The CDR3 sequence is CASSVPGGGETQYF. The CDR3 nucleotides read TGTGCCAGCAGTGTACCAGGGGGCGGGGAGACCCAGTACTTC. The rearrangement links TRBV25-1 to TRBJ2-5; 8 bases align to TRBD1. From germline, CDR1 is MGHDK and CDR2 SYGVNS. The CDR3 length is 14 residues. With V trimmed by 4 bases and J by 5 bases, 6 bases remained unmatched.

This clonotype came up many times. The chain employs TRBV7-9 and TRBJ1-4, with TRBD1 matching 11 bases. This CDR3 has 17 residues. Germline values: CDR1 SEHNR, CDR2 FQNEAQ (reference sequence). V was pared by 4 bases and J by 5 bases, with 9 bases of the junction left unmatched. CDR3 DNA sequence: TGTGCCAGCAGCTCAGCGGACAGGGGGCGCGGGAATGAAAAACTGTTTTTT. This gives the protein CASSSADRGRGNEKLFF. Supplemented by reference TRBV7-9 and TRBJ1-4, the full variable domain reads DTGVSQNPRHKITKRGQNVTFRCDPISEHNRLYWYRQTLGQGPEFLTYFQNEAQLEKSRLLSDRFSAERPKGSFSTLEIQRTEQGDSAMYLCASSSADRGRGNEKLFFGSGTQLSVL.

This clonotype was seen repeatedly, ten times or more. V and J are TRBV7-8 and TRBJ2-5; D not certain. CDR1 and CDR2 (germline): SGHVS, FQNEAQ. Trimming removed 1 base from V and 5 bases from J, with 8 bases in between. The CDR3 spans 13 residues. The CDR3 is CASSLGVGETQYF. CDR3 DNA sequence: TGTGCCAGCAGCTTAGGGGTTGGCGAGACCCAGTACTTC. Drawing the rest from reference TRBV7-8 and TRBJ2-5, the complete variable domain is GAGVSQSPRYKVAKRGQDVALRCDPISGHVSLFWYQQALGQGPEFLTYFQNEAQLDKSGLPSDRFFAERPEGSVSTLKIQRTQQEDSAVYLCASSLGVGETQYFGPGTRLLVL.

This clonotype was seen only a few times. CDR3 DNA: TGTGCTAGTGGTTTTGGGACATTGGGTGGTACTGAAGCTTTCTTT. It encodes CASGFGTLGGTEAFF. The genes are TRBV12-5 and TRBJ1-1, with TRBD1 as a possible D gene (6 bases). Trimming took 3 bases from V and 5 from J, leaving 16 bases between them. CDR3 length: 15 residues. Germline CDR1 reads LGHNT; CDR2 reads FRNRAP.

This clonotype appeared many times. V usage is TRBV12-3 or TRBV12-4 and J usage is TRBJ1-4; D is ambiguous. V was clipped by 6 bases and J by 5 bases, with 13 bases between them. The CDR3 sequence is 14 residues long. The CDR3 loop reads CASSPGAHNEKLFF. The CDR3 DNA sequence: TGTGCCAGCAGCCCCGGCGCCCACAATGAAAAACTGTTTTTT.

The chain links TRBV7-9 to TRBJ2-3; maybe TRBD2 (6 bases). The CDR3 is made up of 10 amino acids. Germline CDR1 is SEHNR and CDR2 is FQNEAQ (reference sequence). The CDR3 sequence: CLQGSPGEYF. The CDR3 DNA follows: TGTCTTCAAGGAAGCCCGGGGGAGTATTTT.